Below, 8 T cell receptor beta chains from the same sample are listed, as sequenced in a study of blood T cell repertoires in COVID-19. Measured with immunoSEQ multiplex PCR; TCRdb has only the in-frame clones, and not every one. The sample lists 170,000 or so clones; around 82% were seen once. The specimen was peripheral blood. These receptors all come from a man between 18 and 29 years old with active or convalescent COVID-19.

The chain is built from TRBV6-4 and TRBJ1-1; 8 nucleotides align to TRBD1. The CDR3 contains 15 residues. With 0 bases clipped from V and 3 bases from J, the junction kept 3 bases outside the gene matches. Germline V gene data show CDR1 as MRHNA and CDR2 as SNTAGT. In DNA form, the CDR3 reads TGTGCCAGCAGTGACTCGCCAGGGGGCCACACTGAAGCTTTCTTT. Translation: CASSDSPGGHTEAFF.

The chain carries TRBV21-1 and TRBJ2-5; the D call of TRBD1 is as the table states it, not checked on the DNA. TRBV21-1 is marked as a pseudogene. There are 15 residues in the CDR3. CDR3: CASSKGLRQQETQYF. CDR3 bases: TGTGCCAGCAGCAAAGGGCTGAGACAACAAGAGACCCAGTACTTC.

The V gene is TRBV5-6, the J gene TRBJ2-7; 9 bases fit TRBD1. Germline V lookup: CDR1 SGHDT, CDR2 YYEEEE. With 6 bases clipped from V and 2 bases from J, the junction kept 6 bases outside the gene matches. The CDR3 extends over 14 amino acids. The CDR3 DNA reads TGTGCCAGCACCGGACAGGGGAATACCTACGAGCAGTACTTC. Translated: CASTGQGNTYEQYF.

The chain carries TRBV19 and TRBJ1-1; 11 bases are a match to TRBD1. J was trimmed by 4 bases and V by 6 bases; bases with no gene match: 1. The length of the CDR3 is 13 residues. CDR1 and CDR2 from the germline V gene are LNHDA and SQIVND (reference sequence). In nucleotides, the CDR3 is TGTGCCAGTAGGGGACAGGGGGGCACTGAAGCTTTCTTT. Translated, it gives CASRGQGGTEAFF.

CDR3 residues: CASSPSWGTRGINYGYTF. The CDR3 coding sequence is TGTGCCAGCAGCCCTTCATGGGGGACAAGGGGTATCAACTATGGCTACACCTTC. The V call is TRBV2, the J call TRBJ1-2; TRBD1 might be the D (6 bases). This CDR3 contains 18 residues. Per the germline V gene, CDR1 is SNHLY and CDR2 is FYNNEI. Trimming shortened V by 6 bases and J by 2 bases, and 25 bases separated the two germline ends.

The rearrangement uses TRBV3-1 (or the pseudogene TRBV3-2) and TRBJ1-6, with 10 positions matching TRBD1. This CDR3 region has 15 residues. Trimming took 4 bases from V and 10 from J; bases not matched to a gene: 7. Germline V gene data show CDR1 as LGHDT and CDR2 as YNNKEL (reference sequence). CDR3: CASSRPTGGRSPLHF. The CDR3 DNA is TGTGCCAGCAGCCGCCCGACAGGGGGCCGATCACCCCTCCACTTT.

The chain uses TRBV18 and TRBJ1-1; D uncertain. Trimming removed 2 bases at V and 0 bases at J, with 7 bases between. Germline V CDR1 and CDR2: KGHSH, LQKENI. This CDR3 is 14 amino acids long. CDR3 protein: CASSPSNLNTEAFF. CDR3 nucleotide sequence: TGTGCCAGCTCACCAAGCAACTTGAACACTGAAGCTTTCTTT.

Comment on this clone: Other DNA sequences in this specimen translate into the identical CDR3. The chain links TRBV6-5 to TRBJ2-7; TRBD1 matches 10 bases. The CDR3 length is 15 residues. The germline V gene has CDR1 MNHEY and CDR2 SVGAGI. V shed 2 bases and J 3 bases; nucleotides not matched to a gene: 4. The DNA of the CDR3 is TGTGCCAGCAGTTACCGGGACAGGGGCTTCTACGAGCAGTACTTC. It is translated as CASSYRDRGFYEQYF.